The 9 T cell receptor beta chains reported below all come from one sample, sequenced in a study of T cells in Graves' hyperthyroidism and ophthalmopathy. RNA transcripts served as the template for amplifying TCR beta CDR3 regions. Carried out on the TCR CDR3, a first-round RT-PCR used the HTBI primer set. TCRdb re-called the multiplex PCR reads with MiXCR, one entry per CDR3 protein. The repertoire holds roughly 200,000 distinct CDR3 sequences, with around 17% as singletons. Sequencing was carried out using blood. These receptors were taken from a woman between 45 and 65 years old with Graves' hyperthyroidism.

In its sample, this clonotype was seen many times. V is TRBV7-8 and J is TRBJ1-5; 8 bases line up with TRBD1. Germline CDR1 SGHVS, CDR2 FQNEAQ. The junction had 7 bases not matched to a gene; V was cut back by 2 bases and J by 4 bases. The CDR3 sequence is 16 residues long. CDR3 DNA sequence: TGTGCCAGCAGCTTAATCAGGGGGCGAGGAAATCAGCCCCAGCATTTT. Translation gives CASSLIRGRGNQPQHF.

There are a few counts of this clonotype. This chain uses TRBV12-3 or TRBV12-4 with TRBJ2-1; 7 bases are shared with TRBD2. V was pared by 4 bases and J by 13 bases, with 4 bases of the junction left unmatched. This CDR3 contains 11 residues. The chain's CDR3 is CASSYRLAQFF. In DNA, the CDR3 is TGTGCCAGCAGTTACCGACTAGCTCAGTTCTTC.

This clonotype was counted between two and nine times. The V call is TRBV9, the J call TRBJ1-2; no reliable D call. V shed 3 bases and J shed 1 base, with 10 bases lying between them. This CDR3 spans 14 amino acids. The germline CDR1 and CDR2 sequences are SGDLS and YYNGEE. The CDR3 DNA follows: TGTGCCAGCAGCGCCTTTCAAAGTAACTATGGCTACACCTTC. This codes for CASSAFQSNYGYTF. Combining the CDR3 with reference TRBV9 and TRBJ1-2 gives the whole variable domain DSGVTQTPKHLITATGQRVTLRCSPRSGDLSVYWYQQSLDQGLQFLIQYYNGEERAKGNILERFSAQQFPDLHSELNLSSLELGDSALYFCASSAFQSNYGYTFGSGTRLTVV.

This clonotype was recorded at least ten times. V usage is TRBV6-5 and J usage is TRBJ2-3, with 8 bases that match TRBD2. Germline loops: CDR1 MNHEY, CDR2 SVGAGI. The CDR3 covers 15 residues. The V and J ends lost 2 bases and 1 base, in that order; junction bases with no gene match: 2. The CDR3 DNA is TGTGCCAGCAGTTACAGGCGGGAGGGCACAGATACGCAGTATTTT. The encoded protein is CASSYRREGTDTQYF.

The chain links TRBV7-9 to TRBJ2-3, with D possibly being TRBD1 (6 bases). V lost 5 bases, J lost 6 bases, and 12 bases lay in between. Germline lookup yields CDR1 SEHNR and CDR2 FQNEAQ (reference sequence). This CDR3 has 13 amino acids. The CDR3 loop reads CASSANRADTQYF. The DNA of the CDR3 is TGTGCCAGCAGCGCCAACAGGGCCGATACGCAGTATTTT.

This clonotype was counted many times. The V call is TRBV6-1, the J call TRBJ2-2, with unresolved D. Trimming pared 4 bases from V and 0 bases from J, leaving 9 bases between. The germline V gene has CDR1 MNHNS and CDR2 SASEGT. The CDR3 contains 15 residues. In nucleotides, the CDR3 is TGTGCCAGCAGTGTAGGTCTAGCGAACACCGGGGAGCTGTTTTTT. It yields the protein CASSVGLANTGELFF.

The chain employs TRBV11-2 and TRBJ1-2, with TRBD1 matching 9 bases. Germline V gene sequence: CDR1 SGHAT, CDR2 FQNNGV. With 5 bases clipped from V and 6 bases from J, the junction kept 7 bases outside the gene matches. The CDR3 is 14 amino acids. The CDR3 nucleotides are TGTGCCAGCAGCGCTCAGACAGGGGGAGATGGCTACACCTTC. The encoded protein is CASSAQTGGDGYTF.

This clonotype was found a few times. The V call is TRBV6-1, the J call TRBJ1-1, with 7 bases lining up with TRBD1. The CDR3 runs 16 residues. CDR1 MNHNS and CDR2 SASEGT come from the germline V gene. Trimming removed 5 bases from V and 5 bases from J; junction bases left unmatched: 14. In nucleotides, the CDR3 is TGTGCCAGCAGTCACACTAGGGGGCCCTTGGGTACTGAAGCTTTCTTT. Its translation is CASSHTRGPLGTEAFF.

This clonotype was detected ten times or more. CDR3: CASSLVQGPNNEQFF. The CDR3, as DNA: TGTGCCAGCAGCTTAGTACAGGGCCCCAACAATGAGCAGTTCTTC. The chain joins TRBV7-9 to TRBJ2-1; the D gene is possibly TRBD1 (6 bases). V lost 1 base, J lost 5 bases, and 12 bases lay in between. The CDR3 has 15 amino acids. Germline CDR1 SEHNR, CDR2 FQNEAQ (reference sequence).